Below are 3 T cell receptor beta chains sequenced from a single sample in a study of blood T cell repertoires in COVID-19. Libraries were prepared by immunoSEQ multiplex PCR; TCRdb keeps only in-frame clonotypes and omits some of them. The sample has 75,000 to 100,000 clones; roughly 80% are singletons. The sequenced sample was peripheral blood. The receptors were gathered from an elderly woman with acute or convalescent COVID-19.

This clone showed up just a few times. The gene calls are TRBV27 and TRBJ1-1; D perhaps matches TRBD1 (5 bases). Deletions cut 4 bases from V and 7 bases from J, with 19 bases between. Germline V gene lookup returns CDR1 MNHEY and CDR2 SMNVEV (reference sequence). The CDR3 runs 15 residues. CDR3 protein: CASSSQSGRVVEAFF. DNA of the CDR3: TGTGCCAGCAGTTCCCAGTCCGGCAGGGTTGTTGAAGCTTTCTTT.

Written as DNA, the CDR3 is TGTGCCAGCAGCCCCGGACTAGCGGGGGGACCACATACGCAGTATTTT. The encoded protein is CASSPGLAGGPHTQYF. The chain carries TRBV7-9 and TRBJ2-3, with 14 nucleotides matching TRBD2. CDR1 is SEHNR and CDR2 is FQNEAQ in the germline V gene (reference sequence). With V trimmed by 5 bases and J by 7 bases, 8 bases remained unmatched. This CDR3 region has 16 residues.

This rearrangement joins TRBV7-2 to TRBJ1-1; 9 nucleotides align to TRBD1. The V gene's germline CDR1 is SGHTA and CDR2 FQGNSA. V lost 3 bases and J lost 5; bases outside the gene matches: 4. The CDR3 covers 14 residues. In nucleotides, the CDR3 is TGTGCCAGCAGCTTGAGACAGGGGGTAACTGAAGCTTTCTTT. This gives the protein CASSLRQGVTEAFF. Supplemented by reference TRBV7-2 and TRBJ1-1, the full variable domain reads GAGVSQSPSNKVTEKGKDVELRCDPISGHTALYWYRQSLGQGLEFLIYFQGNSAPDKSGLPSDRFSAERTGGSVSTLTIQRTQQEDSAVYLCASSLRQGVTEAFFGQGTRLTVV.